These 12 T cell receptor beta chains originate from one sample sequenced in a study of beta chain features in type 1 diabetes. Sequencing targeted expressed TCRB transcripts, as all isolated RNA had been reverse transcribed. Method: immunoSEQ multiplex PCR; TCRdb's copy keeps in-frame clones and lacks some. The sample lists approximately 160,000 clones, under 9.5% occurring once. Sequencing was done on a sample of central memory CD4+ T cells from blood. The receptors originated from a man in his late teens or twenties in good health.

The V call is TRBV7-2, the J call TRBJ2-3; 9 nucleotides agree with TRBD1. The CDR3 runs to 12 residues. The germline CDR1 and CDR2 sequences are SGHTA and FQGNSA. The junction had 3 bases not matched to a gene; V was cut back by 3 bases and J by 11 bases. CDR3: CASSLGQGVQYF. The CDR3 nucleotides are TGTGCCAGCAGCTTGGGACAGGGTGTGCAGTATTTT. Full variable domain (missing parts from reference TRBV7-2 and TRBJ2-3): GAGVSQSPSNKVTEKGKDVELRCDPISGHTALYWYRQSLGQGLEFLIYFQGNSAPDKSGLPSDRFSAERTGGSVSTLTIQRTQQEDSAVYLCASSLGQGVQYFGPGTRLTVL.

The chain joins TRBV9 to TRBJ2-7; maybe TRBD2 (5 bases). Germline values: CDR1 SGDLS, CDR2 YYNGEE. There are 14 residues in the CDR3. Trimming left V 4 bases short and J 0 bases short, with 11 bases between. The CDR3 region has the DNA TGTGCCAGCAGCACCTCTAGCAGCTCCTACGAGCAGTACTTC. Its protein is CASSTSSSSYEQYF.

This clone was seen a handful of times. The chain combines TRBV5-5 with TRBJ2-7; no reliable D call. The CDR3 sequence is 13 residues long. V was clipped by 2 bases and J by 3 bases, with 9 bases between them. In germline, CDR1 is SGHKS, CDR2 YYEKEE (reference sequence). CDR3 in DNA: TGTGCCAGCAGCTTTGCAGAAGTCTACGAGCAGTACTTC. This encodes CASSFAEVYEQYF.

This chain links TRBV11-2 with TRBJ2-3; D ambiguous. Between the trimmed V and J ends, which lost 6 bases and 2 bases, there was a span of 12 bases. The CDR3 has 14 residues. Germline loops: CDR1 SGHAT, CDR2 FQNNGV. CDR3 sequence reads: CASSFTGDTDTQYF. As DNA, the CDR3 is TGTGCCAGCAGTTTCACCGGAGACACAGATACGCAGTATTTT. The entire variable domain, with the rest obtained from reference TRBV11-2 and TRBJ2-3, is as follows: EAGVAQSPRYKIIEKRQSVAFWCNPISGHATLYWYQQILGQGPKLLIQFQNNGVVDDSQLPKDRFSAERLKGVDSTLKIQPAKLEDSAVYLCASSFTGDTDTQYFGPGTRLTVL.

In this sample, this clone turned up a few times. In the same sample, other DNA sequences code for this CDR3. The gene calls are TRBV7-6 and TRBJ1-5; possibly TRBD1 for D (5 bases). Germline V gene data show CDR1 as SGHVS and CDR2 as FNYEAQ. Trimming left V 2 bases short and J 5 bases short, with 13 bases between. The CDR3 is 15 amino acids. This CDR3 reads CASSLTGGRDQPQHF. CDR3 in DNA: TGTGCCAGCAGCTTAACCGGGGGTAGGGATCAGCCCCAGCATTTT.

In this sample, this clone turned up a few times. The chain links TRBV4-1 to TRBJ1-4, with D possibly TRBD1 on 6 matching bases. CDR1 and CDR2 from the germline V gene are MGHRA and YSYEKL. V gave up 1 base and J gave up 3 bases, with 9 bases separating them. The CDR3 extends over 15 amino acids. DNA of the CDR3: TGCGCCAGCAGCCAAGGAGGGGGACCTAATGAAAAACTGTTTTTT. Protein sequence: CASSQGGGPNEKLFF.

The J gene is TRBJ2-4, the V gene TRBV19; 11 bases are a match to TRBD1. Per germline, CDR1 LNHDA and CDR2 SQIVND (reference sequence). V was clipped by 4 bases and J by 5 bases; unmatched bases: 1. The length of the CDR3 is 14 residues. As DNA, the CDR3 is TGTGCCAGTAGTACGGGACAGGGGGAAAACATTCAGTACTTC. Translated, it gives CASSTGQGENIQYF. Variable domain in full (rest from reference TRBV19 and TRBJ2-4): DGGITQSPKYLFRKEGQNVTLSCEQNLNHDAMYWYRQDPGQGLRLIYYSQIVNDFQKGDIAEGYSVSREKKESFPLTVTSAQKNPTAFYLCASSTGQGENIQYFGAGTRLSVL.

V is TRBV2 and J is TRBJ1-5, with TRBD1 matching over 7 bases. This CDR3 is built from 14 residues. Germline V gene sequence: CDR1 SNHLY, CDR2 FYNNEI. Trimming removed 10 bases from V and 5 bases from J; junction bases left unmatched: 11. The CDR3 loop is CATGRDSLYQPQHF. The CDR3 DNA follows: TGTGCCACCGGAAGGGACAGCCTTTATCAGCCCCAGCATTTT.

The chain recombines TRBV6-4 with TRBJ2-1, with TRBD2 matching 10 bases. The ends lost 4 bases at V and 7 bases at J; junction bases unmatched: 1. Germline V gene sequence: CDR1 MRHNA, CDR2 SNTAGT. The CDR3 sequence is 13 residues long. CDR3: CASSASGSNEQFF. The DNA for the CDR3 is TGTGCCAGCAGTGCTAGCGGGAGTAATGAGCAGTTCTTC.

The rearrangement links TRBV7-2 to TRBJ2-1; 7 nucleotides match TRBD2. In germline, CDR1 is SGHTA, CDR2 FQGNSA. V was clipped by 5 bases and J by 1 base; unmatched bases: 5. The CDR3 length is 15 residues. CDR3 loop: CASSAAGESYNEQFF. The DNA for the CDR3 is TGTGCCAGCAGCGCTGCGGGGGAATCCTACAATGAGCAGTTCTTC.

This clone came up many times. The chain is built from TRBV30 and TRBJ2-1; TRBD2 aligns across 9 bases. The CDR3 is 13 residues long. Unmatched junction bases numbered 6, after V lost 4 bases and J lost 8 bases. The V gene's germline CDR1 is GTSNPN and CDR2 SVGIG (reference sequence). CDR3 DNA sequence: TGTGCCTGGAAGGTATTAGCGGGAGATGAGCAGTTCTTC. This gives the protein CAWKVLAGDEQFF.

This clone was seen only a few times. J is TRBJ2-3 and V is TRBV7-9, with 9 bases aligning to TRBD1. The V segment lost 1 base and the J segment 6 bases; nucleotides outside the gene matches: 5. The CDR3 extends over 15 amino acids. Germline assignment: CDR1 SEHNR and CDR2 FQNEAQ (reference sequence). In nucleotides, the CDR3 is TGTGCCAGCAGCTTAGGGGACAGGGATATGGATACGCAGTATTTT. Translation gives CASSLGDRDMDTQYF.